This T cell receptor beta chain is drawn from a study of cytomegalovirus exposure and HLA in healthy donors. The PCR made use of 60 Vbeta and 13 Jbeta primers. This table comes from immunoSEQ multiplex PCR, and its TCRdb copy is limited to in-frame clones, with some not included. The table includes fewer than 100,000 clones, approximately 78% detected once. Turning to this clone: Its antigen is undetermined.

Whole-study findings and limits: V- and J-gene trimming in TCR beta was tied to a missense DCLRE1C variant by an analysis performed later. The likely explanation for a cluster of highly shared sequence variants was sequencing artifact. In a later analysis, compared with equally common non-associated chains, HLA-associated beta chains were more expanded. Productive rates of about 87% or about 30% were seen for most TCR beta V segments in an earlier analysis.

V was cut by 2 bases and J by 5 bases, with 10 bases left in between. This CDR3 is built from 13 residues. Germline values: CDR1 MDHEN, CDR2 SYDVKM. Specimen: PBMCs. The clonotype comes from a woman aged 55 to 70 in good health and CMV-seronegative. V and J are TRBV28 and TRBJ2-7; perhaps TRBD2 as D (5 bases). The DNA for the CDR3 is TGTGCCAGCAGTTTAGGCGGAGGACACGAGCAGTACTTC. Its translation: CASSLGGGHEQYF.